A single sample is the source of the 25 T cell receptor beta chains below, sequenced in a study of T cells in Graves' hyperthyroidism and ophthalmopathy. From RNA transcripts, TCR beta CDR3 regions were amplified. RT-PCR in the first round (using the HTBI primer set) targeted the TCR CDR3. MiXCR was run by TCRdb on the multiplex PCR reads, yielding one entry per CDR3 protein. Of roughly 300,000 distinct CDR3 sequences in the sample, 18% are singletons; the top ten hold approximately 54%. What was sequenced was blood. These receptors all stem from a woman aged 45 to 65 with Graves' hyperthyroidism.

This clonotype was recorded many times. The rearrangement links TRBV19 to TRBJ1-5, with D unclear. This CDR3 contains 14 residues. V was trimmed by 5 bases and J by 6 bases, leaving 14 bases between them. Germline values: CDR1 LNHDA, CDR2 SQIVND (reference sequence). In DNA form, the CDR3 reads TGTGCCAGTAGTTGGAGTGGACCGAGTCAGCCCCAGCATTTT. Translation gives CASSWSGPSQPQHF. Looking up the rest from reference TRBV19 and TRBJ1-5 gives the full variable domain: DGGITQSPKYLFRKEGQNVTLSCEQNLNHDAMYWYRQDPGQGLRLIYYSQIVNDFQKGDIAEGYSVSREKKESFPLTVTSAQKNPTAFYLCASSWSGPSQPQHFGDGTRLSIL.

The CDR3 is CASSSGASYNEQYF. CDR3 sequence (DNA): TGTGCCAGCAGCAGCGGGGCCTCCTACAATGAGCAGTACTTC. V is TRBV9 and J is TRBJ2-1; the match to TRBD2 covers 7 bases. The better agreement between TRBJ2-7 and the DNA end casts doubt on the J call. The CDR3 contains 14 residues. Germline-derived CDR1 and CDR2 are SGDLS and YYNGEE.

This chain connects TRBV9 to TRBJ1-1; 9 positions match TRBD1. Trimming cost V 3 bases and J 6 bases; bases outside gene matches: 9. The CDR3 loop spans 15 amino acids. Germline V gives CDR1 SGDLS, CDR2 YYNGEE. CDR3 DNA sequence: TGTGCCAGCAGCGCCGCCGGGACAGGGTGGTCTGAAGCTTTCTTT. Protein product: CASSAAGTGWSEAFF. Full variable domain (rest looked up from reference TRBV9 and TRBJ1-1): DSGVTQTPKHLITATGQRVTLRCSPRSGDLSVYWYQQSLDQGLQFLIQYYNGEERAKGNILERFSAQQFPDLHSELNLSSLELGDSALYFCASSAAGTGWSEAFFGQGTRLTVV.

The chain has TRBV5-1 and TRBJ2-5; 9 nucleotides line up with TRBD1. After removal of 0 bases from V and 4 bases from J, the junction contained 10 bases not matched to a gene. The CDR3 loop spans 17 amino acids. Per germline, CDR1 SGHRS and CDR2 YFSETQ. The CDR3 protein is CASSLEQGARSRETQYF. The CDR3, as DNA: TGCGCCAGCAGCTTGGAACAGGGGGCGCGATCAAGAGAGACCCAGTACTTC. Complete variable domain (other parts from reference TRBV5-1 and TRBJ2-5): KAGVTQTPRYLIKTRGQQVTLSCSPISGHRSVSWYQQTPGQGLQFLFEYFSETQRNKGNFPGRFSGRQFSNSRSEMNVSTLELGDSALYLCASSLEQGARSRETQYFGPGTRLLVL.

The chain recombines TRBV7-8 with TRBJ1-6; D gene unclear. The CDR3 contains 15 residues. V lost 1 base and J 9 bases, leaving 13 bases between the germline ends. Germline CDR1 is SGHVS and CDR2 is FQNEAQ. The CDR3 DNA follows: TGTGCCAGCAGCTTAGTGTTGGCCCCAGGTTCACCCCTCCACTTT. Translation: CASSLVLAPGSPLHF.

The J gene is TRBJ2-1, the V gene TRBV20-1, with 16 bases fitting TRBD2. With V trimmed by 5 bases and J by 8 bases, 6 bases remained unmatched. Looked up from germline, CDR1 is DFQATT and CDR2 is SNEGSKA (reference sequence). The CDR3 runs to 15 residues. CDR3 region: CSAPGTSGGADEQFF. The DNA for the CDR3 is TGCAGTGCTCCGGGGACTAGCGGGGGGGCCGATGAGCAGTTCTTC.

This clonotype showed up just once. This chain uses TRBV6-1 with TRBJ2-7; D is unclear. There are 15 residues in the CDR3. With 6 bases removed from V and 5 bases from J, the gap between germline ends came to 20 bases. Germline CDR1 is MNHNS and CDR2 is SASEGT. CDR3 in DNA: TGTGCCAGCAGGAAGAGCTACGAGCTTTTGAACGAGCAGTACGTC. Encoded protein: CASRKSYELLNEQYV.

This clonotype was counted at least ten times. This chain uses TRBV5-8 with TRBJ1-4; D gene ambiguous. The CDR3 runs 14 residues. Per germline, CDR1 SGHTS and CDR2 YDEGEE. With 5 bases removed from V and 0 bases from J, the gap between germline ends came to 8 bases. This CDR3 is CASSKGATNEKLFF. Written as DNA, the CDR3 is TGTGCCAGCAGTAAAGGTGCAACTAATGAAAAACTGTTTTTT. Drawing the rest from reference TRBV5-8 and TRBJ1-4, the complete variable domain is EAGVTQSPTHLIKTRGQQATLRCSPISGHTSVYWYQQALGLGLQFLLWYDEGEERNRGNFPPRFSGRQFPNYSSELNVNALELEDSALYLCASSKGATNEKLFFGSGTQLSVL.

The chain has TRBV29-1 and TRBJ2-1, with a tentative D call TRBD1 (5 bases). V was pared by 6 bases and J by 4 bases, with 7 bases between. From germline, CDR1 is SQVTM and CDR2 ANQGSEA. The CDR3 is 11 amino acids. The CDR3 DNA follows: TGCAGCGTCGACAGATACAATGAGCAGTTCTTC. This encodes CSVDRYNEQFF.

This chain links TRBV7-3 with TRBJ2-1, with TRBD2 identical over 11 bases. The CDR3 totals 15 residues. With V trimmed by 3 bases and J by 4 bases, 2 bases remained unmatched. Germline V lookup: CDR1 SGHTA, CDR2 FQGTGA. The CDR3 spells CASSFSGGGYNEQFF. CDR3 coding DNA: TGTGCCAGCAGCTTTAGCGGGGGGGGATACAATGAGCAGTTCTTC.

This clonotype came up many times. V is TRBV27 and J is TRBJ2-3, with 7 bases lining up with TRBD2. The germline CDR1 and CDR2 sequences are MNHEY and SMNVEV (reference sequence). The trim removed 6 bases at V and 1 base at J, leaving 7 bases unmatched. The CDR3 extends over 15 amino acids. The CDR3 region is CASRRRELGTDTQYF. The CDR3 DNA follows: TGTGCCAGCAGACGGCGGGAGTTGGGCACAGATACGCAGTATTTT.

This chain joins TRBV28 and TRBJ2-2, with 11 bases aligning to TRBD2. V trimming: 5 bases; J trimming: 3 bases; junction bases outside the gene matches: 11. Germline CDR1 and CDR2: MDHEN and SYDVKM. The CDR3 is made up of 18 amino acids. CDR3 region: CASSEYHIAGGYTGELFF. In DNA form, the CDR3 reads TGTGCCAGCAGTGAATATCACATAGCGGGAGGGTACACCGGGGAGCTGTTTTTT.

This clonotype occurred many times. The rearrangement uses TRBV30 and TRBJ2-1; no clear D gene. Germline CDR1 GTSNPN, CDR2 SVGIG (reference sequence). This CDR3 has 12 amino acids. V lost 2 bases to trimming and J lost 7 bases, with 9 bases between them. The CDR3, as DNA: TGTGCCTGGAGTCTCGGTGGGAATGAGCAGTTCTTC. Translation: CAWSLGGNEQFF.

This clonotype was seen at least ten times. The rearrangement joins TRBV20-1 to TRBJ2-2; 10 bases align to TRBD2. The CDR3 has 14 residues. Looked up from germline, CDR1 is DFQATT and CDR2 is SNEGSKA (reference sequence). Trimming cost V 2 bases and J 4 bases; bases outside gene matches: 1. As DNA, the CDR3 is TGCAGTGCTAGATTAGCGGGAGGCACCGGGGAGCTGTTTTTT. The encoded protein is CSARLAGGTGELFF.

A few counts support this clonotype. V usage is TRBV19 and J usage is TRBJ1-5; D is uncertain. Germline V lookup: CDR1 LNHDA, CDR2 SQIVND (reference sequence). The ends were cut back, 1 base at V and 6 bases at J, with 16 bases in the middle. The CDR3 loop spans 16 amino acids. CDR3 amino acids: CASSIARQAPSQPQHF. The CDR3 DNA sequence: TGTGCCAGTAGTATAGCCCGGCAGGCTCCAAGTCAGCCCCAGCATTTT.

This clonotype came up many times. The rearrangement joins TRBV11-2 to TRBJ2-5, with D hard to call. With 4 bases removed from V and 5 bases from J, the gap between germline ends came to 11 bases. Germline V gene data show CDR1 as SGHAT and CDR2 as FQNNGV. This CDR3 has 13 residues. The chain's CDR3 is CASSSGHQETQYF. Here the CDR3 DNA reads TGTGCCAGCAGCTCTGGCCATCAGGAGACCCAGTACTTC.

This clonotype was detected only a few times. V and J are TRBV9 and TRBJ2-6; no reliable D call. Germline CDR1 reads SGDLS; CDR2 reads YYNGEE. This CDR3 comprises 14 residues. Trimming shortened V by 4 bases and J by 3 bases, and 8 bases separated the two germline ends. The DNA of the CDR3 is TGTGCCAGCAGCCCCTTTGATGGGGCCAACGTCCTGACTTTC. This gives the protein CASSPFDGANVLTF. The whole variable domain, remainder taken from reference TRBV9 and TRBJ2-6, is DSGVTQTPKHLITATGQRVTLRCSPRSGDLSVYWYQQSLDQGLQFLIQYYNGEERAKGNILERFSAQQFPDLHSELNLSSLELGDSALYFCASSPFDGANVLTFGAGSRLTVL.

This clonotype was recorded a few times. V usage is TRBV27 and J usage is TRBJ2-4; TRBD2 agrees at 7 bases. Germline values: CDR1 MNHEY, CDR2 SMNVEV (reference sequence). V was pared by 2 bases and J by 8 bases, with 3 bases of the junction left unmatched. The CDR3 sequence is 13 residues long. In DNA, the CDR3 is TGTGCCAGCAGTTTAAGGGGAGGGGACATTCAGTACTTC. It yields the protein CASSLRGGDIQYF.

This clonotype has more than one count but fewer than ten. The rearrangement uses TRBV20-1 and TRBJ2-3; maybe TRBD2 (6 bases). Per the germline V gene, CDR1 is DFQATT and CDR2 is SNEGSKA (reference sequence). V lost 0 bases, J lost 0 bases, and 16 bases lay in between. CDR3 length equals 17 residues. CDR3 amino acids: CSARDMAGTASTDTQYF. CDR3 sequence (DNA): TGCAGTGCTAGAGATATGGCAGGGACTGCTAGCACAGATACGCAGTATTTT.

In the case of this clonotype: Its ends do not fully match the called genes, so a read error is possible. DNA of the CDR3: TGTCAGGGGGGAACACAAGAGACCCAGTACTTC. It specifies CQGGTQETQYF. The chain links TRBV20-1 to TRBJ2-5; D possibly corresponds to TRBD1 (7 bases). This CDR3 comprises 11 residues. Germline V CDR1 and CDR2: DFQATT, SNEGSKA (reference sequence).

This clonotype was seen repeatedly, ten times or more. The V call is TRBV18, the J call TRBJ2-5; the match to TRBD1 covers 7 bases. The germline gives CDR1 KGHSH, CDR2 LQKENI. The CDR3 runs to 15 residues. Trimming at V came to 2 bases and at J to 4 bases, leaving 7 bases not matched to a gene. The CDR3 reads CASSPRQGWGETQYF. CDR3 in DNA: TGTGCCAGCTCACCAAGACAGGGTTGGGGAGAGACCCAGTACTTC.

This clonotype was seen at least ten times. The chain uses TRBV20-1 and TRBJ1-5; unclear D gene. The germline V gene encodes CDR1 DFQATT and CDR2 SNEGSKA (reference sequence). The CDR3 contains 13 residues. The V end lost 5 bases, the J end lost 8 bases, and 16 bases lay between the germline ends. The CDR3 DNA follows: TGCAGTGCTTATCGGTCGGGGTCTGAGCCCCAGCATTTT. This codes for CSAYRSGSEPQHF.

This clonotype appeared many times. V gene TRBV2 combines with J gene TRBJ1-5; 9 nucleotides line up with TRBD1. The CDR3 is 19 residues long. The J segment lost 1 base and the V segment lost 6 bases, leaving 16 bases of the junction unmatched. Germline V gene sequence: CDR1 SNHLY, CDR2 FYNNEI. DNA for the CDR3: TGTGCCAGCAGCGCTAGAGGGACAGGGAATTTAGGAAGCAATCAGCCCCAGCATTTT. Translation gives CASSARGTGNLGSNQPQHF.

The CDR3 DNA sequence: TGTGCCAGCAGCATAGGGACAGGTTTGACCGGGGAGCTGTTTTTT. Amino acids: CASSIGTGLTGELFF. The chain recombines TRBV7-3 with TRBJ2-2; 8 bases line up with TRBD1. The CDR3 totals 15 residues. The germline gives CDR1 SGHTA, CDR2 FQGTGA. The V segment lost 5 bases and the J segment 5 bases; nucleotides outside the gene matches: 7.

This clonotype showed up just a few times. The rearrangement uses TRBV5-1 and TRBJ2-7, with D maybe TRBD1 (6 bases). Germline V CDR1 and CDR2: SGHRS, YFSETQ. Trimming stripped 8 bases from V and 5 bases from J, with 14 bases between. This CDR3 comprises 12 residues. CDR3 in amino acids: CASRDRLHEQYV. In DNA, the CDR3 is TGCGCCAGTCGCGACAGGTTGCACGAGCAGTACGTC.